Below are 17 T cell receptor beta chains sequenced from a single sample in a study of memory CD4+ T cells and cytomegalovirus serostatus. Single viable CD3+CD4+CD8-CD45RO+ cells were sorted as the memory CD4+ T cells. Data came from immunoSEQ multiplex PCR; TCRdb stores just in-frame clones and leaves some out. Counted here are over 75,000 clones, roughly 80% occurring once; the ten biggest clones make up roughly 4%. Sample: memory CD4+ T cells from blood. The origin of the receptors is an adult in good health and CMV-seropositive.

The chain has TRBV11-3 and TRBJ2-7; a possible D gene is TRBD2 (5 bases). Germline values: CDR1 SGHNT, CDR2 YENEEA. V was cut by 3 bases and J by 3 bases, with 12 bases left in between. This CDR3 contains 14 residues. In nucleotides, the CDR3 is TGTGCCAGCAGCTTTGGAGGCGCGGTCTACGAGCAGTACTTC. As protein: CASSFGGAVYEQYF.

V gene TRBV27 combines with J gene TRBJ2-3, with TRBD1 as a possible D gene (6 bases). CDR1 and CDR2 (germline): MNHEY, SMNVEV (reference sequence). Trimming removed 5 bases from V and 3 bases from J, with 12 bases in between. The CDR3 runs to 14 residues. CDR3: CASSPGVMTDTQYF. The CDR3 nucleotides are TGTGCCAGCAGTCCAGGGGTAATGACAGATACGCAGTATTTT.

This clone was seen more than once but under ten times. V is TRBV6-5 and J is TRBJ2-2; D remains ambiguous. The germline V gene has CDR1 MNHEY and CDR2 SVGAGI. Trimming removed 5 bases at V and 4 bases at J, with 8 bases between. The length of the CDR3 is 13 residues. The CDR3 DNA sequence: TGTGCCAGCAGTGATCGAGGCACCGGGGAGCTGTTTTTT. Its protein product is CASSDRGTGELFF.

The V call is TRBV29-1, the J call TRBJ2-3; 8 nucleotides align to TRBD2. The junction had 13 bases not matched to a gene; V was cut back by 6 bases and J by 2 bases. Germline assignment: CDR1 SQVTM and CDR2 ANQGSEA. The CDR3 runs 16 residues. Here the CDR3 reads CSVEPWVAGPTDTQYF. CDR3 bases: TGCAGCGTCGAACCCTGGGTAGCGGGGCCCACAGATACGCAGTATTTT.

The V and J genes are TRBV5-3 and TRBJ2-1, with 7 bases fitting TRBD2. TRBV5-3 is recorded as an ORF, its role being uncertain. CDR3 length: 13 residues. V gave up 0 bases and J gave up 8 bases; unmatched junction bases: 2. The CDR3 sequence: CARSLASGHEQFF. DNA of the CDR3: TGTGCCAGAAGCTTGGCTAGCGGCCATGAGCAGTTCTTC.

The chain combines TRBV29-1 with TRBJ2-5; D is ambiguous. The ends were cut back, 4 bases at V and 4 bases at J, with 7 bases in the middle. Germline CDR1 SQVTM, CDR2 ANQGSEA. This CDR3 has 11 residues. The CDR3, as DNA: TGCAGCGTTGGGACGGGAGAGACCCAGTACTTC. Translation gives CSVGTGETQYF.

The chain is built from TRBV7-2 and TRBJ2-5; D unclear. The CDR3 consists of 14 residues. Between the trimmed V and J ends, which lost 3 bases and 9 bases, there was a span of 17 bases. The germline V gene encodes CDR1 SGHTA and CDR2 FQGNSA. CDR3 amino acids: CASSFTPGPVAQYF. CDR3 coding DNA: TGTGCCAGCAGCTTCACCCCAGGTCCGGTGGCCCAGTACTTC.

The chain carries TRBV2 and TRBJ1-5; no definite D call. V lost 1 base, J lost 0 bases, and 10 bases lay in between. CDR1 is SNHLY and CDR2 is FYNNEI in the germline V gene. The CDR3 extends over 16 amino acids. The CDR3 sequence is CASSEGQDYSNQPQHF. CDR3 nucleotide sequence: TGTGCCAGCAGTGAAGGGCAGGATTATAGCAATCAGCCCCAGCATTTT. Using reference TRBV2 and TRBJ1-5 for the parts outside the CDR3, the full variable domain is EPEVTQTPSHQVTQMGQEVILRCVPISNHLYFYWYRQILGQKVEFLVSFYNNEISEKSEIFDDQFSVERPDGSNFTLKIRSTKLEDSAMYFCASSEGQDYSNQPQHFGDGTRLSIL.

V usage is TRBV5-6 and J usage is TRBJ1-4, with 9 bases identical to TRBD1. The germline V gene has CDR1 SGHDT and CDR2 YYEEEE. CDR3 length: 15 amino acids. The V and J ends lost 3 bases and 9 bases, in that order; junction bases with no gene match: 9. The CDR3 DNA reads as TGTGCCAGCAGCTCCACTCGACAGGGGGGCCAAAAACTGTTTTTT. This codes for CASSSTRQGGQKLFF.

The gene calls are TRBV2 and TRBJ2-3; TRBD2 matches 13 bases. Germline assignment: CDR1 SNHLY and CDR2 FYNNEI. CDR3 size: 16 residues. J lost 4 bases, V lost 3 bases, and 4 bases had no gene match. For the CDR3, the DNA is TGTGCCAGCAGTGATCTGGGACTAGCGGGATCAGATACGCAGTATTTT. It specifies CASSDLGLAGSDTQYF.

The rearrangement joins TRBV7-2 to TRBJ2-5; D is unresolved. This CDR3 is 14 amino acids long. V lost 2 bases to trimming and J lost 5 bases, with 12 bases between them. Germline V gene sequence: CDR1 SGHTA, CDR2 FQGNSA. The chain's CDR3 is CASSLIRPPETQYF. The DNA of the CDR3 is TGTGCCAGCAGCTTAATTCGCCCTCCGGAGACCCAGTACTTC.

This clone has more than one count but fewer than ten. This clone may be a read error of a much larger clone one base away. Other DNA sequences in the same sample also yield this CDR3. The chain carries TRBV6-5 and TRBJ1-2, with 8 bases that match TRBD1. This CDR3 contains 14 residues. The ends lost 0 bases at V and 7 bases at J; junction bases unmatched: 4. The germline V gene encodes CDR1 MNHEY and CDR2 SVGAGI. The CDR3 nucleotides are TGTGCCAGCAGTTACTCGCAGGGGGCCAGTGGCTACACCTTC. This gives the protein CASSYSQGASGYTF.

The sample holds one count of this clone. The rearrangement links TRBV5-1 to TRBJ2-4, with a weak D call TRBD1 (6 bases). V was cut by 1 base and J by 1 base, with 15 bases left in between. The CDR3 runs 17 residues. Germline lookup yields CDR1 SGHRS and CDR2 YFSETQ. The CDR3 here is CASSLSPPGEAKNIQYF. Written as DNA, the CDR3 is TGCGCCAGCAGCTTGAGTCCCCCAGGGGAGGCCAAAAACATTCAGTACTTC.

This rearrangement joins TRBV4-1 to TRBJ2-1; 11 nucleotides match TRBD2. From germline, CDR1 is MGHRA and CDR2 YSYEKL. The CDR3 has 17 residues. The trim removed 1 base at V and 6 bases at J, leaving 8 bases unmatched. CDR3 protein: CASSQALTSGSPNEQFF. CDR3 in DNA: TGCGCCAGCAGCCAAGCTCTAACTAGCGGGAGTCCCAATGAGCAGTTCTTC.

The genes are TRBV7-2 and TRBJ1-3, with D unresolved. V was pared by 3 bases and J by 4 bases, with 13 bases between. The germline V gene encodes CDR1 SGHTA and CDR2 FQGNSA. The length of the CDR3 is 15 residues. The CDR3: CASSFTRQYGNTIYF. As DNA, the CDR3 is TGTGCCAGCAGCTTCACCAGACAATACGGAAACACCATATATTTT. Full variable domain (missing parts from reference TRBV7-2 and TRBJ1-3): GAGVSQSPSNKVTEKGKDVELRCDPISGHTALYWYRQSLGQGLEFLIYFQGNSAPDKSGLPSDRFSAERTGGSVSTLTIQRTQQEDSAVYLCASSFTRQYGNTIYFGEGSWLTVV.

In this sample, this clone turned up a few times. The genes are TRBV5-1 and TRBJ2-5, with unresolved D. The CDR3 extends over 14 amino acids. Per the germline V gene, CDR1 is SGHRS and CDR2 is YFSETQ. The V end was cut by 4 bases, the J end by 1 base, with 11 bases between. The CDR3 protein is CASSPLMIQETQYF. CDR3 in DNA: TGCGCCAGCAGCCCGCTTATGATCCAAGAGACCCAGTACTTC.

The chain carries TRBV5-1 and TRBJ2-7; TRBD2 agrees at 8 bases. This CDR3 contains 17 residues. In germline, CDR1 is SGHRS, CDR2 YFSETQ. With V trimmed by 1 base and J by 0 bases, 9 bases remained unmatched. CDR3 DNA: TGCGCCAGCAGCTTGACACTAGCGGTGGGTTTCTCCTACGAGCAGTACTTC. It translates to CASSLTLAVGFSYEQYF.